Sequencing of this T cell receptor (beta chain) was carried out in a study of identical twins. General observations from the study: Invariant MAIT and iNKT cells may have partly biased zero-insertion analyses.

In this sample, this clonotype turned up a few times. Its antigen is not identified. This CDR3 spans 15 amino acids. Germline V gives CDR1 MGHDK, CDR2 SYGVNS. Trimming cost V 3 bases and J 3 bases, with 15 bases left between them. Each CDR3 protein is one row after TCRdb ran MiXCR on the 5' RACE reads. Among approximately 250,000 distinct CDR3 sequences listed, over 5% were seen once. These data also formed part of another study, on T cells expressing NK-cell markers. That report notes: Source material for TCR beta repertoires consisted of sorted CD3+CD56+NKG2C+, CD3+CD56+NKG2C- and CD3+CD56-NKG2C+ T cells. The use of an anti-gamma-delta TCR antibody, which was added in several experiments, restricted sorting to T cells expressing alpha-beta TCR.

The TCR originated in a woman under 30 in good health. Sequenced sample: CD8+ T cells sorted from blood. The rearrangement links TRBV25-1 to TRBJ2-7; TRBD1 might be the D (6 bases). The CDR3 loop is CASSDGQGPHYEQYF. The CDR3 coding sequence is TGTGCCAGCAGTGATGGGCAGGGGCCCCACTACGAGCAGTACTTC.